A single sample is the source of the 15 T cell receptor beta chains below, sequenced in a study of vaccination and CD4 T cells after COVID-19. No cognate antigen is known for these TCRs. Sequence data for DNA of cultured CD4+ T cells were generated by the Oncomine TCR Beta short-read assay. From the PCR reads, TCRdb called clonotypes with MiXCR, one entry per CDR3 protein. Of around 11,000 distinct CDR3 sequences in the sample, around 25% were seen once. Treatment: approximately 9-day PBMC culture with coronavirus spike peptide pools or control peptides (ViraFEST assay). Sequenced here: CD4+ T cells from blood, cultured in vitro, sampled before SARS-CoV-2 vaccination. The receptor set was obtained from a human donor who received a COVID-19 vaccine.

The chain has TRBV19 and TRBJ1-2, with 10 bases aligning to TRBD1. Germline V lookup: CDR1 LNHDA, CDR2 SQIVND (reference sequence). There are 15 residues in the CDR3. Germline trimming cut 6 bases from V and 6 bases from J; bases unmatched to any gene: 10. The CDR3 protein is CASRTRPGQGNGYTF. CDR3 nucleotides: TGTGCCAGTAGGACCCGACCGGGACAGGGGAATGGCTACACCTTC.

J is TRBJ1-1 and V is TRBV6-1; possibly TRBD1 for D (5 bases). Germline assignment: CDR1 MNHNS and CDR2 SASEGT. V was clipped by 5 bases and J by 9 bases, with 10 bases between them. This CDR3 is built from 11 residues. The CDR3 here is CASSLVGQAFF. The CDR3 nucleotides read TGTGCCAGCAGTCTAGTGGGGCAAGCTTTCTTT.

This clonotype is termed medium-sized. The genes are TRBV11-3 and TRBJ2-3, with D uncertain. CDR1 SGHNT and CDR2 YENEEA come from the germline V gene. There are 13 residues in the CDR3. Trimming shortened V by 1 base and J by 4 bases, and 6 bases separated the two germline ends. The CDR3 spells CASSLAPSDTQYF. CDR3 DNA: TGTGCCAGCAGCTTAGCCCCCTCAGATACGCAGTATTTT.

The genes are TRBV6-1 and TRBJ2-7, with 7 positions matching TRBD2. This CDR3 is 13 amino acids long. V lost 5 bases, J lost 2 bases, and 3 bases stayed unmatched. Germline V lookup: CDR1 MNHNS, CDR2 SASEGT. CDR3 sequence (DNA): TGTGCCAGCAGTCGGACTAGTCCCTACGAGCAGTACTTC. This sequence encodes CASSRTSPYEQYF.

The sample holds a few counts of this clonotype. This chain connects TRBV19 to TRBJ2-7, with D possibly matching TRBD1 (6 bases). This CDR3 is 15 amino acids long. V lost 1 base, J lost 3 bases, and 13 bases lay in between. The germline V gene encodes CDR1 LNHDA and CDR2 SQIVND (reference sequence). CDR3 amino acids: CASSIVSDSFYEQYF. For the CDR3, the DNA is TGTGCCAGTAGTATAGTCTCGGACAGCTTCTACGAGCAGTACTTC.

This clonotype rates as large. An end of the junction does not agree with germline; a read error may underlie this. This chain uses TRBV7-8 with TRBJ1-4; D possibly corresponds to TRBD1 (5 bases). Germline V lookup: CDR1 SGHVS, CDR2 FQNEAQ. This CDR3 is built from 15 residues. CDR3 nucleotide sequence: TGTGCCAGCACCTTAAGGCAGGGCCTTAATGAAAAACTGTTTTTT. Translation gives CASTLRQGLNEKLFF.

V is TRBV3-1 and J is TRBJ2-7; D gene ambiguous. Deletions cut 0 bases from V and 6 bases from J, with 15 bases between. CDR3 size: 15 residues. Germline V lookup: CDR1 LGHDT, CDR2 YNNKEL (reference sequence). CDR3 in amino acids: CASSQDAVRLGEQYF. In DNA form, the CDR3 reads TGTGCCAGCAGCCAAGATGCCGTGCGGTTGGGCGAGCAGTACTTC.

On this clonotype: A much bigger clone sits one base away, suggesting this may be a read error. Here the CDR3 reads CASGGTSQETQYF. The DNA for the CDR3 is TGTGCCAGCGGGGGGACGTCGCAAGAGACCCAGTACTTC. J is TRBJ2-5 and V is TRBV12-3 or TRBV12-4; perhaps TRBD2 as D (6 bases). V was clipped by 8 bases and J by 2 bases, with 12 bases between them. The CDR3 is 13 residues long.

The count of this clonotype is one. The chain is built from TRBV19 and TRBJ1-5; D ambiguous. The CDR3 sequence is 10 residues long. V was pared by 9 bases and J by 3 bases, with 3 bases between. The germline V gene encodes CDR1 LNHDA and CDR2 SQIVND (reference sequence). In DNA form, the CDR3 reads TGTGCCAGGCCCAATCAGCCCCAGCATTTT. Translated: CARPNQPQHF.

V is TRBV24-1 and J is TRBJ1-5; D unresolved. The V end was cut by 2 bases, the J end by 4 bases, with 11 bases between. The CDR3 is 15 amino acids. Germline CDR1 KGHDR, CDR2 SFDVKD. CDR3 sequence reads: CATSDSKRLNQPQHF. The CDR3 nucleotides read TGTGCCACCAGTGATTCGAAACGGTTGAATCAGCCCCAGCATTTT.

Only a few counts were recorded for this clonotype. CDR3 loop: CASSVEDTGELFF. DNA of the CDR3: TGTGCCAGCAGCGTCGAGGACACCGGGGAGCTGTTTTTT. J is TRBJ2-2 and V is TRBV9, with D unclear. Germline loops: CDR1 SGDLS, CDR2 YYNGEE. There are 13 residues in the CDR3. The V end was cut by 2 bases, the J end by 3 bases, with 5 bases between. The entire variable domain, with the rest obtained from reference TRBV9 and TRBJ2-2, is as follows: DSGVTQTPKHLITATGQRVTLRCSPRSGDLSVYWYQQSLDQGLQFLIQYYNGEERAKGNILERFSAQQFPDLHSELNLSSLELGDSALYFCASSVEDTGELFFGEGSRLTVL.

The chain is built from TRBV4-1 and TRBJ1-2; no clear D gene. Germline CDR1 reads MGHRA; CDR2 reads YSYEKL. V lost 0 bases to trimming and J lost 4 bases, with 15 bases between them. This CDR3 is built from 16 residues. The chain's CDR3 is CASSQDWRQPTYGYTF. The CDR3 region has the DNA TGCGCCAGCAGCCAAGATTGGAGGCAGCCAACCTATGGCTACACCTTC.

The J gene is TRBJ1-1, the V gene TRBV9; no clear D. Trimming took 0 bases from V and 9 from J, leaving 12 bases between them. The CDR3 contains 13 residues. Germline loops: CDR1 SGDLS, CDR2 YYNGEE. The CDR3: CASSVDPGKKAFF. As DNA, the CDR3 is TGTGCCAGCAGCGTAGACCCGGGGAAGAAAGCTTTCTTT.

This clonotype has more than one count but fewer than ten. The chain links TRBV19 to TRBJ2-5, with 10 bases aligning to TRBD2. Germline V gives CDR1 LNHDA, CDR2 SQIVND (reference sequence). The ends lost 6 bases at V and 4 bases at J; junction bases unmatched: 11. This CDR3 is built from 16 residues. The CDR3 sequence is CASSPKSGGARETQYF. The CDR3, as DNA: TGTGCCAGTAGCCCAAAGAGCGGGGGGGCCCGAGAGACCCAGTACTTC.

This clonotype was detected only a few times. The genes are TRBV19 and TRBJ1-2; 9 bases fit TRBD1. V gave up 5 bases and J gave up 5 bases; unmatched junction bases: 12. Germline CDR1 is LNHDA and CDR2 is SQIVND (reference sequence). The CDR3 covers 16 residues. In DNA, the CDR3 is TGTGCCAGTAGTGACGACCGGACAGGGGACCCTTATGGCTACACCTTC. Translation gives CASSDDRTGDPYGYTF.